These 20 T cell receptor beta chains came from one sample sequenced in a study of breast tumors, draining lymph nodes, adjacent tissues. Samples came from axillary lymph nodes draining the breast cancer. From the multiplex PCR reads, TCRdb called clonotypes with MiXCR, one entry per CDR3 protein. Of about 230,000 distinct CDR3 sequences detected, less than 40% appear once; the ten largest clones hold 1.2% to 1.5%. The material sequenced was axillary lymph node tissue. These receptors were taken from a female donor with breast cancer. Some clones in this sample may be carry-over from other donors' samples.

This clonotype was detected a few times. The chain uses TRBV6-2 or TRBV6-3 and TRBJ1-5, with D maybe TRBD1 (6 bases). The length of the CDR3 is 15 residues. V lost 5 bases to trimming and J lost 0 bases, with 11 bases between them. CDR1 is MNHEY, CDR2 SVGEGT, per germline. DNA of the CDR3: TGTGCCAGCAGTCGTGGGACAACTAGCAATCAGCCCCAGCATTTT. This gives the protein CASSRGTTSNQPQHF.

In this sample, this clonotype turned up many times. This chain connects TRBV6-1 to TRBJ1-2, with TRBD1 as a possible D gene (5 bases). The germline gives CDR1 MNHNS, CDR2 SASEGT. Trimming took 4 bases from V and 4 from J, leaving 10 bases between them. The CDR3 covers 13 residues. Here the CDR3 reads CASSGGTLYGYTF. CDR3 nucleotides: TGTGCCAGCAGTGGAGGGACGCTCTATGGCTACACCTTC.

The gene calls are TRBV27 and TRBJ1-1; 7 positions agree with TRBD1. The CDR3 is made up of 14 amino acids. Germline values: CDR1 MNHEY, CDR2 SMNVEV (reference sequence). The J segment lost 2 bases and the V segment lost 6 bases, leaving 6 bases of the junction unmatched. CDR3 loop: CASRPGQLNTEAFF. Written as DNA, the CDR3 is TGTGCCAGCAGACCGGGACAGCTTAACACTGAAGCTTTCTTT.

The chain carries TRBV11-3 and TRBJ1-4; D is uncertain. The germline V gene encodes CDR1 SGHNT and CDR2 YENEEA. With 2 bases removed from V and 8 bases from J, the gap between germline ends came to 12 bases. The CDR3 has 14 residues. CDR3 residues: CASSLKWGGEKLFF. The CDR3 nucleotides read TGTGCCAGCAGCTTAAAGTGGGGAGGGGAAAAACTGTTTTTT. Together with reference TRBV11-3 and TRBJ1-4, the CDR3 gives the full variable domain: EAGVVQSPRYKIIEKKQPVAFWCNPISGHNTLYWYLQNLGQGPELLIRYENEEAVDDSQLPKDRFSAERLKGVDSTLKIQPAELGDSAVYLCASSLKWGGEKLFFGSGTQLSVL.

A word on this clonotype: One base away lies a much larger clone, so this may be a sequencing read error. The chain recombines TRBV28 with TRBJ2-7, with 9 bases aligning to TRBD2. The CDR3 runs 15 residues. Germline CDR1 MDHEN, CDR2 SYDVKM. CDR3 residues: CAGSPLGAGGKEQYF. Here the CDR3 DNA reads TGTGCCGGCAGTCCCCTGGGGGCGGGAGGGAAAGAGCAGTACTTC.

This clonotype was observed many times. The V call is TRBV11-3, the J call TRBJ2-2; no clear D. With 4 bases removed from V and 2 bases from J, the gap between germline ends came to 11 bases. CDR3 size: 15 residues. The germline CDR1 and CDR2 sequences are SGHNT and YENEEA. The CDR3 DNA reads as TGTGCCAGCAGCTCCCGCCTTCACAACACCGGGGAGCTGTTTTTT. Translated: CASSSRLHNTGELFF.

This clonotype has just a few counts. V usage is TRBV6-2 or TRBV6-3 and J usage is TRBJ2-5; 11 bases line up with TRBD2. Looked up from germline, CDR1 is MNHEY and CDR2 is SVGEGT. The CDR3 consists of 17 residues. Germline trimming cut 8 bases from V and 1 base from J; bases unmatched to any gene: 12. This CDR3 is CASRRTGLAVVQETQYF. Here the CDR3 DNA reads TGTGCCAGCCGTCGCACGGGACTAGCGGTGGTCCAAGAGACCCAGTACTTC.

This clonotype was observed many times. The rearrangement joins TRBV4-3 to TRBJ2-1; 9 bases map to TRBD2. Germline V gives CDR1 LGHNA, CDR2 YSLEER. The CDR3 consists of 17 residues. With V trimmed by 0 bases and J by 6 bases, 9 bases remained unmatched. This CDR3 reads CASSQDGVAGVGNEQFF. CDR3 nucleotides: TGCGCCAGCAGCCAAGATGGGGTAGCGGGAGTCGGCAATGAGCAGTTCTTC.

The chain joins TRBV28 to TRBJ2-1; 11 bases match TRBD1. Germline CDR1 MDHEN, CDR2 SYDVKM. V gave up 4 bases and J gave up 6 bases; unmatched junction bases: 5. This CDR3 contains 15 residues. CDR3 protein: CASSSAGQGVNEQFF. CDR3 bases: TGTGCCAGCAGTTCGGCGGGACAGGGGGTCAATGAGCAGTTCTTC.

This clonotype came up many times. The V gene is TRBV5-4, the J gene TRBJ1-4; possible D gene TRBD1, 5 bases. Trimming stripped 0 bases from V and 7 bases from J, with 19 bases between. Germline values: CDR1 SGHNT, CDR2 YYREEE (reference sequence). The CDR3 loop spans 17 amino acids. CDR3 sequence (DNA): TGTGCCAGCAGCTTGGTACCTCCGGGACGGCGAAGTGAAAAACTGTTTTTT. This translates into CASSLVPPGRRSEKLFF.

This clonotype has ten or more counts. The V and J genes are TRBV7-2 and TRBJ2-3; TRBD1 aligns across 7 bases. CDR3 size: 14 residues. V was clipped by 5 bases and J by 3 bases; unmatched bases: 5. Germline-derived CDR1 and CDR2 are SGHTA and FQGNSA. In DNA, the CDR3 is TGTGCCAGCAGCCCTGGACAGGTAACAGATACGCAGTATTTT. It codes for CASSPGQVTDTQYF.

This clonotype was seen many times. V usage is TRBV5-8 and J usage is TRBJ2-5; no clear D. The V and J ends lost 2 bases and 3 bases respectively, with 14 bases between them. Germline V gene lookup returns CDR1 SGHTS and CDR2 YDEGEE. CDR3 size: 15 residues. CDR3 in amino acids: CASSLWGKGKETQYF. The CDR3 region has the DNA TGTGCCAGCAGCTTATGGGGAAAGGGCAAAGAGACCCAGTACTTC.

CDR3 residues: CASSLTGGANEKLFF. CDR3 sequence (DNA): TGCGCCAGCAGCTTGACAGGGGGCGCTAATGAAAAACTGTTTTTT. This chain connects TRBV5-1 to TRBJ1-4; 9 positions match TRBD1. Germline V CDR1 and CDR2: SGHRS, YFSETQ. V was pared by 1 base and J by 3 bases, with 1 base of the junction left unmatched. The CDR3 has 15 residues.

The rearrangement joins TRBV20-1 to TRBJ2-1; TRBD2 aligns across 13 bases. With V trimmed by 6 bases and J by 5 bases, 7 bases remained unmatched. Germline values: CDR1 DFQATT, CDR2 SNEGSKA (reference sequence). CDR3 length: 15 residues. For the CDR3, the DNA is TGCAGTGCGGGAGGACTAGCGGGAGTTGACAATGAGCAGTTCTTC. As protein: CSAGGLAGVDNEQFF.

The V and J genes are TRBV6-2 or TRBV6-3 and TRBJ1-2, with D perhaps matching TRBD1 (5 bases). CDR3 length: 16 residues. Per germline, CDR1 MNHEY and CDR2 SVGEGT. Trimming shortened V by 0 bases and J by 4 bases, and 15 bases separated the two germline ends. In DNA form, the CDR3 reads TGTGCCAGCAGTTACTCGAGCGCAGGGCAGTCCTATGGCTACACCTTC. This encodes CASSYSSAGQSYGYTF.

This sequence joins TRBV19 and TRBJ2-6; 7 bases align to TRBD2. After removal of 3 bases from V and 7 bases from J, the junction contained 3 bases not matched to a gene. The V gene's germline CDR1 is LNHDA and CDR2 SQIVND (reference sequence). CDR3 length equals 14 residues. CDR3 coding DNA: TGTGCCAGTAGTATTCCGGGGGGAGCCAACGTCCTGACTTTC. It codes for CASSIPGGANVLTF.

This chain uses TRBV20-1 with TRBJ2-1, with 10 bases identical to TRBD2. The trim removed 3 bases at V and 7 bases at J, leaving 9 bases unmatched. Germline V gene lookup returns CDR1 DFQATT and CDR2 SNEGSKA (reference sequence). This CDR3 comprises 15 residues. The CDR3 region has the DNA TGCAGTGCTAGGGGAGGGACTAGCGAGACAAATGAGCAGTTCTTC. It translates to CSARGGTSETNEQFF.

This clonotype was counted at least ten times. This sequence joins TRBV7-2 and TRBJ2-3; D gene uncertain. Trimming shortened V by 1 base and J by 1 base, and 3 bases separated the two germline ends. From germline, CDR1 is SGHTA and CDR2 FQGNSA. The CDR3 sequence is 13 residues long. The DNA for the CDR3 is TGTGCCAGCAGCTTAGGCGGCACAGATACGCAGTATTTT. Its protein product is CASSLGGTDTQYF. The variable domain in full, completed from reference TRBV7-2 and TRBJ2-3, reads GAGVSQSPSNKVTEKGKDVELRCDPISGHTALYWYRQSLGQGLEFLIYFQGNSAPDKSGLPSDRFSAERTGGSVSTLTIQRTQQEDSAVYLCASSLGGTDTQYFGPGTRLTVL.

This clonotype was detected ten times or more. The rearrangement joins TRBV30 to TRBJ2-7; D is unresolved. V lost 0 bases and J lost 5, with 11 bases in between. Germline V CDR1 and CDR2: GTSNPN, SVGIG (reference sequence). The CDR3 contains 13 residues. The CDR3 region has the DNA TGTGCCTGGAGTGTAGATGGAGACCACGAGCAGTACTTC. Amino acids: CAWSVDGDHEQYF.

This clonotype was seen a single time. The chain employs TRBV15 and TRBJ2-1, with 11 bases identical to TRBD2. Germline lookup yields CDR1 LNHNV and CDR2 YYDKDF (reference sequence). The CDR3 length is 14 residues. V lost 8 bases, J lost 9 bases, and 9 bases stayed unmatched. This CDR3 reads CATSETSGMAEQFF. The DNA for the CDR3 is TGTGCCACCTCTGAGACTAGCGGGATGGCTGAGCAGTTCTTC.